This TCR beta chain was retrieved from a study of post-analysis software for immune sequencing data. Unique molecular identifiers featured in each of the TCR beta cDNA libraries. TCRdb re-called the PCR reads through MiXCR, storing one row per CDR3 protein. The profile shows about 430,000 distinct CDR3 sequences, over 30% of them singletons. The trim removed 3 bases at V and 7 bases at J, leaving 2 bases unmatched. The CDR3 has 13 residues. Per the germline V gene, CDR1 is LNHNV and CDR2 is YYDKDF (reference sequence). Study-wide points: Controls had lower frequencies than patients of a handful of TRBV segments, which included TRBV5-6, TRBV5-1 and TRBV20-1.

Remarks on this clonotype: Antigen specificity is unknown.

This clonotype originated in a girl aged 2 to 9 with multiple sclerosis. Sequenced material: blood. V and J are TRBV15 and TRBJ2-1; 8 bases agree with TRBD2. CDR3 region: CATSRLAGNEQFF. The CDR3 nucleotides read TGTGCCACCAGCAGGCTAGCGGGTAATGAGCAGTTCTTC.